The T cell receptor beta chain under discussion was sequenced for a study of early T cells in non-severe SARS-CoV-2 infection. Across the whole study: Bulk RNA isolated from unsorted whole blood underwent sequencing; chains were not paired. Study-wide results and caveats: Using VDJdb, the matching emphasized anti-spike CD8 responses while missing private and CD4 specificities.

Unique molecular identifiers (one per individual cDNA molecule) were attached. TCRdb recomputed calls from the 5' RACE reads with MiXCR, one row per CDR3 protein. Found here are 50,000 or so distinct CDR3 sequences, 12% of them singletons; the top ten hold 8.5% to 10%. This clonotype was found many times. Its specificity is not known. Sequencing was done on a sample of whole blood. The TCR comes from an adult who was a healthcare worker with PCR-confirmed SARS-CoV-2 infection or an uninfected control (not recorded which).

The CDR3 coding sequence is TGTGCCAGCAGCTTAGGCAGGTACCAAGAGACCCAGTACTTC. Translated, it gives CASSLGRYQETQYF. This chain uses TRBV7-8 with TRBJ2-5; D call uncertain. CDR1 is SGHVS and CDR2 is FQNEAQ in the germline V gene. Trimming cost V 1 base and J 0 bases, with 6 bases left between them. This CDR3 spans 14 amino acids.